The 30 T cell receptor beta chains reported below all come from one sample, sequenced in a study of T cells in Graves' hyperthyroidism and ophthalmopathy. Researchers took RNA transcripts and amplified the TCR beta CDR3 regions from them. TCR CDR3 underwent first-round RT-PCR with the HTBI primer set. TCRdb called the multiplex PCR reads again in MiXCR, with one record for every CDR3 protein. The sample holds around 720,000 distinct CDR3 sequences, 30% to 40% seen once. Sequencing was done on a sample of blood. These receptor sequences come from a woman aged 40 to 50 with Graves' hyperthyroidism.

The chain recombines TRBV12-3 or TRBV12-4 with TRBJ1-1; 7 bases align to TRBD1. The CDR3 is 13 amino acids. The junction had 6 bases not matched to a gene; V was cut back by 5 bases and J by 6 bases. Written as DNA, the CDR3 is TGTGCCAGCAGTGTGACAGGGCGGGCTGAAGCTTTCTTT. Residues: CASSVTGRAEAFF.

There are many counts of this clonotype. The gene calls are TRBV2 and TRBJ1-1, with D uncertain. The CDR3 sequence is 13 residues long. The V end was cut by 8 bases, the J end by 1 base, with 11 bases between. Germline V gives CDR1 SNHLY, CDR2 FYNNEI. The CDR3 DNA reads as TGTGCCAGCGGGGTGGACGCGAACACTGAAGCTTTCTTT. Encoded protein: CASGVDANTEAFF. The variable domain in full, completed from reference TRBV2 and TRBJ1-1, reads EPEVTQTPSHQVTQMGQEVILRCVPISNHLYFYWYRQILGQKVEFLVSFYNNEISEKSEIFDDQFSVERPDGSNFTLKIRSTKLEDSAMYFCASGVDANTEAFFGQGTRLTVV.

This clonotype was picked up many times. The CDR3 DNA follows: TGTGCCAGCAGCTTCCGGACTTTCTTT. Translating gives CASSFRTFF. The chain joins TRBV5-8 to TRBJ1-1; D not resolved. Between the trimmed V and J ends, which lost 2 bases and 12 bases, there was a span of 5 bases. Germline V gene data show CDR1 as SGHTS and CDR2 as YDEGEE. CDR3 length: 9 amino acids.

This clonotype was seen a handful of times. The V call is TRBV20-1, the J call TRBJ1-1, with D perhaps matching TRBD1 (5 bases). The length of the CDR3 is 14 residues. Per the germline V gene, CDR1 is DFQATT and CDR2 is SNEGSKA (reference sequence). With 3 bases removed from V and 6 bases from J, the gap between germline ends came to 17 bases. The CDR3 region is CSARLLDSAPEAFF. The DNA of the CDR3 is TGCAGTGCTAGGCTCCTTGACAGTGCCCCTGAAGCTTTCTTT.

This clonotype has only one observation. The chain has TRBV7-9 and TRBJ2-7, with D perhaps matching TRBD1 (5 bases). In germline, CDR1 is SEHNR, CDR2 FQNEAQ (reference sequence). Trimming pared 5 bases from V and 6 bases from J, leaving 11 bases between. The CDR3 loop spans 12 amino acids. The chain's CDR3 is CASSGPGLEQYF. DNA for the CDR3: TGTGCCAGCAGCGGGCCAGGGCTCGAGCAGTACTTC.

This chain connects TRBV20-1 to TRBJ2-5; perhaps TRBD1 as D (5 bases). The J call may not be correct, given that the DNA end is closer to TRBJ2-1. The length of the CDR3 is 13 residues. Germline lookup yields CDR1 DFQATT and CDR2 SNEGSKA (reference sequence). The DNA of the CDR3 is TGCAGTGCTATTGCAGGGTTCAGTGAGGAGCAGTTCTTC. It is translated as CSAIAGFSEEQFF.

CDR3: CASSLPYRDRDGGYTF. The CDR3 region has the DNA TGTGCCAGCAGCCTTCCGTACAGAGACAGGGACGGTGGCTACACCTTC. The V call is TRBV11-2, the J call TRBJ1-2; 7 nucleotides match TRBD1. CDR1 is SGHAT, CDR2 FQNNGV, per germline. This CDR3 is built from 16 residues. Unmatched junction bases numbered 16, after V lost 5 bases and J lost 7 bases.

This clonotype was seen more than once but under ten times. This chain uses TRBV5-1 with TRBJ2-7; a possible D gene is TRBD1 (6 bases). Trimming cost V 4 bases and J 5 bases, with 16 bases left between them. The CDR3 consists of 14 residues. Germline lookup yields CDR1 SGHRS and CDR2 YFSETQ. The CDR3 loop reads CASSGGQTVDEQYF. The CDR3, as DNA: TGCGCCAGCAGCGGAGGACAGACGGTTGACGAGCAGTACTTC.

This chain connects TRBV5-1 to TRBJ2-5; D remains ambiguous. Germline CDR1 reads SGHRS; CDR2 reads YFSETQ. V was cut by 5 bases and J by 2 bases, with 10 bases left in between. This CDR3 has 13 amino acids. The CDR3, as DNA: TGCGCCAGCAGTGCAGAGATTCAAGAGACCCAGTACTTC. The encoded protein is CASSAEIQETQYF. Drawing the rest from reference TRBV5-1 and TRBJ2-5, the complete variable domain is KAGVTQTPRYLIKTRGQQVTLSCSPISGHRSVSWYQQTPGQGLQFLFEYFSETQRNKGNFPGRFSGRQFSNSRSEMNVSTLELGDSALYLCASSAEIQETQYFGPGTRLLVL.

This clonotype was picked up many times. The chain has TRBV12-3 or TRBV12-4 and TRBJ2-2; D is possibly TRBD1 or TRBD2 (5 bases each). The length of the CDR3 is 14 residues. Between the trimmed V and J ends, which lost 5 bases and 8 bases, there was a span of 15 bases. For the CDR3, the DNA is TGTGCCAGCAGTCCCGGGACGGCGAAGGGGGAGCTGTTTTTT. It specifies CASSPGTAKGELFF.

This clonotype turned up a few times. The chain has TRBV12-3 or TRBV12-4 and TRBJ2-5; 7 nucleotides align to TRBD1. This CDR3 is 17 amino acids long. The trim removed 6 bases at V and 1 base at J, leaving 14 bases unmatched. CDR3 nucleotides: TGTGCCAGCAGCAAGCGAACCGGGACAGACCTCCAAGAGACCCAGTACTTC. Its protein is CASSKRTGTDLQETQYF.

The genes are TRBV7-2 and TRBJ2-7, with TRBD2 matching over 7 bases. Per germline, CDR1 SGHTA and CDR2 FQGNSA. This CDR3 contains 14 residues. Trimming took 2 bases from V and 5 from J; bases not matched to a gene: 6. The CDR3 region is CASSLRREIDEQYF. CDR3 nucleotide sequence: TGTGCCAGCAGCTTACGGCGGGAGATCGACGAGCAGTACTTC. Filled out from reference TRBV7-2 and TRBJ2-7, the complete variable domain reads GAGVSQSPSNKVTEKGKDVELRCDPISGHTALYWYRQSLGQGLEFLIYFQGNSAPDKSGLPSDRFSAERTGGSVSTLTIQRTQQEDSAVYLCASSLRREIDEQYFGPGTRLTVT.

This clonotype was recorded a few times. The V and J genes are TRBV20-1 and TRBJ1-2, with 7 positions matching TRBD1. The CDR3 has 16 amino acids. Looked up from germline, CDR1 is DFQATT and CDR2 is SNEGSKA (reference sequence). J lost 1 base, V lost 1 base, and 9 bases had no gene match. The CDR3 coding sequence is TGCAGTGCTAGAGGGGGTTTGGGACAGTTTAACTATGGCTACACCTTC. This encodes CSARGGLGQFNYGYTF.

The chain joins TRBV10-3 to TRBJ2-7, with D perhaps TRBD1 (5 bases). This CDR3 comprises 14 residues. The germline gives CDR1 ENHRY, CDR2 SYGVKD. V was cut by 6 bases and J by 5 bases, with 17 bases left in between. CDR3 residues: CAIRGLTGGDEQYF. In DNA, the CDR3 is TGTGCCATCAGGGGGTTAACAGGTGGGGACGAGCAGTACTTC.

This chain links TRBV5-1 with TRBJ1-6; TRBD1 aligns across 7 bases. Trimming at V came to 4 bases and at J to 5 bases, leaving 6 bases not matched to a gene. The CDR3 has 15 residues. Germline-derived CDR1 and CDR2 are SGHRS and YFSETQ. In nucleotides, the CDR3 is TGCGCCAGCAGCCCCGGGACAGTGGATAATTCACCCCTCCACTTT. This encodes CASSPGTVDNSPLHF.

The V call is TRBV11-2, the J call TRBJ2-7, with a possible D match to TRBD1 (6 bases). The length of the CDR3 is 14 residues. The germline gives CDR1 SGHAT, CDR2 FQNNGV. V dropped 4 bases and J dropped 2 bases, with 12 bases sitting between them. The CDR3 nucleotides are TGTGCCAGCAGCTGGACAGCCTATGCCTACGAGCAGTACTTC. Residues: CASSWTAYAYEQYF.

The CDR3 sequence is CASSRQGALAEAFF. The CDR3 nucleotides are TGTGCCAGCAGCCGACAGGGGGCGTTGGCTGAAGCTTTCTTT. This chain uses TRBV7-9 with TRBJ1-1; 10 bases line up with TRBD1. CDR3 length: 14 residues. The germline gives CDR1 SEHNR, CDR2 FQNEAQ (reference sequence). Trimming cost V 5 bases and J 6 bases; bases outside gene matches: 6.

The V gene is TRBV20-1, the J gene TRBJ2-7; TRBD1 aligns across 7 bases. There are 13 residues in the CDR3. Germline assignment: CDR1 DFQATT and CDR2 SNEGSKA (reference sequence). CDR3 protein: CSVTGTDSYEQYF. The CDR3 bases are TGCAGCGTAACCGGGACAGATTCCTACGAGCAGTACTTC.

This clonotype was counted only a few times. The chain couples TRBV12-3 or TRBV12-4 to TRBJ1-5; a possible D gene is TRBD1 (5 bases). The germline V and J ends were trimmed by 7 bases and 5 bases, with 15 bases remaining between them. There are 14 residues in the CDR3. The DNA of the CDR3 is TGTGCCAGCACTCCAGGGCCCGAATATCAGCCCCAGCATTTT. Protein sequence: CASTPGPEYQPQHF.

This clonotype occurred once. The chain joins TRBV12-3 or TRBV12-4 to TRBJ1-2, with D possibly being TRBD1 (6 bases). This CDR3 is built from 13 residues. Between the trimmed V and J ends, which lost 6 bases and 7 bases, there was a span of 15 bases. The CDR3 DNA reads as TGTGCCAGCAGCCGGGACACTTCTGGTGGCTACACCTTC. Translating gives CASSRDTSGGYTF.

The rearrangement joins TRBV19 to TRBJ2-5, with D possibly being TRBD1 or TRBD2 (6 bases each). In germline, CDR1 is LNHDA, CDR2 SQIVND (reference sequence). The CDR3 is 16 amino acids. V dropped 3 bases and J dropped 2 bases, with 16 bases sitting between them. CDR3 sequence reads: CASSIYKGGLQETQYF. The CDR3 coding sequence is TGTGCCAGTAGTATTTACAAGGGGGGATTGCAAGAGACCCAGTACTTC.

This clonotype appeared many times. CDR3: CASSVAGGEGYEQYF. The CDR3 DNA is TGTGCCAGCAGCGTAGCCGGGGGAGAGGGCTACGAGCAGTACTTC. The genes are TRBV9 and TRBJ2-7; possibly TRBD2 for D (6 bases). CDR1 is SGDLS, CDR2 YYNGEE, per germline. The CDR3 has 15 amino acids. Between the trimmed V and J ends, which lost 0 bases and 3 bases, there was a span of 13 bases.

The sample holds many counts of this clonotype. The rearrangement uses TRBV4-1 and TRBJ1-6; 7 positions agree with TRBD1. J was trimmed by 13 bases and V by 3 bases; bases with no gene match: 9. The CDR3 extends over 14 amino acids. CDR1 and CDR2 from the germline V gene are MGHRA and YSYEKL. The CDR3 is CASSQTGSGSPLHF. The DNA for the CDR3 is TGCGCCAGCAGCCAGACAGGGAGCGGAAGTCCCCTCCACTTT.

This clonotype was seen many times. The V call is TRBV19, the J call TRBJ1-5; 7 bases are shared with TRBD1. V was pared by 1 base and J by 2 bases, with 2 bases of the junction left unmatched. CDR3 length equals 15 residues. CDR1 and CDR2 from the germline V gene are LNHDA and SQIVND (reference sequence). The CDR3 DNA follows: TGTGCCAGTAGTATAGCAGGACAGGGCAATCAGCCCCAGCATTTT. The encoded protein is CASSIAGQGNQPQHF.

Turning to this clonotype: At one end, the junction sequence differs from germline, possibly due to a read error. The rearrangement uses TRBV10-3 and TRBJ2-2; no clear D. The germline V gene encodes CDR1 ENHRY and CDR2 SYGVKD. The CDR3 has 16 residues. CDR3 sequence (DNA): TGTGCCAGCAGTTACGAAGGAGTTTCGAACACCGGGGAGCTGTTTTTT. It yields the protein CASSYEGVSNTGELFF.

Here the CDR3 reads CASSLDLLFGELFF. The CDR3 DNA is TGTGCCAGCAGCTTGGACCTGCTCTTCGGGGAGCTGTTTTTT. The rearrangement uses TRBV5-8 and TRBJ2-2; no definite D call. The CDR3 length is 14 residues. The V and J ends lost 0 bases and 7 bases respectively, with 10 bases between them. Germline V CDR1 and CDR2: SGHTS, YDEGEE.

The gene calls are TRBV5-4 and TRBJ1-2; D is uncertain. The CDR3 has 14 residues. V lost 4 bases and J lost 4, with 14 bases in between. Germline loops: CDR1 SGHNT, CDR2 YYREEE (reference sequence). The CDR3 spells CASSGPSAFYGYTF. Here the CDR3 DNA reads TGTGCCAGCAGCGGCCCGAGCGCGTTCTATGGCTACACCTTC.

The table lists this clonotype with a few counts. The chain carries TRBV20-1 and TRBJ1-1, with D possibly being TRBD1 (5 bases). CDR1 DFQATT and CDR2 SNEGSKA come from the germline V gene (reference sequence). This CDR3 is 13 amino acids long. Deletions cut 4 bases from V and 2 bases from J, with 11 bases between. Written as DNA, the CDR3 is TGCAGTGCTATCCACGGGGGTAACACTGAAGCTTTCTTT. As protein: CSAIHGGNTEAFF.

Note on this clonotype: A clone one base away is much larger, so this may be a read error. The CDR3 nucleotides are TGCAGCGTTGACGACGAGACCCAGTACTTC. Its translation: CSVDDETQYF. V and J are TRBV29-1 and TRBJ2-5, with D hard to call. Germline CDR1 SQVTM, CDR2 ANQGSEA. Trimming stripped 3 bases from V and 5 bases from J, with 4 bases between. The CDR3 has 10 amino acids.

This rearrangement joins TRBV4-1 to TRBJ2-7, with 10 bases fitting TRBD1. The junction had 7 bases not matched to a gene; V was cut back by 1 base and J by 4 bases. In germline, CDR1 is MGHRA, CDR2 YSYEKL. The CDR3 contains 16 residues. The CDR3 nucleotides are TGCGCCAGCAGCCAAGTCGGGAGACAGGGGGCTTACGAGCAGTACTTC. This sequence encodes CASSQVGRQGAYEQYF.